The rows below give T cell receptor beta chains drawn from one sample of a study of a mutant IDH1 vaccine in newly diagnosed glioma. The antigens these receptors bind are not known. Only in-frame clones appear in the TCRdb table, and some are missing; sequencing was by immunoSEQ multiplex PCR. In the table there are roughly 38,000 clones, 60% to 85% of which are singletons. The sample consisted of PBMCs, taken from a glioma patient whose treatment included an IDH1 peptide vaccine. These TCRs come from a middle-aged woman with glioma. Some clones in this sample may be carry-over from other donors' samples. Both conserved end residues are part of each CDR3. The D gene is left open where the match is weak. For some rows the clone size is stated as once, few or many, or as a class when expanded; others skip it.

J gene	V gene	clone size	D gene	CDR3 protein	CDR3 DNA
TRBJ2-1	TRBV27	.	TRBD2	CASRLPGLAPNNEQFF	TGTGCCAGCAGACTTCCGGGACTAGCCCCTAACAATGAGCAGTTCTTC
TRBJ2-3	TRBV2	.	.	CASSDFTDTQYF	TGTGCCAGCAGTGACTTTACAGATACGCAGTATTTT
TRBJ1-2	TRBV29-1	once	.	CSVGQEVDYGYTF	TGCAGCGTTGGGCAGGAAGTCGACTATGGCTACACCTTC
TRBJ1-1	TRBV6-5	.	.	CASSYIRNTEAFF	TGTGCCAGCAGTTACATACGGAACACTGAAGCTTTCTTT
TRBJ1-1	TRBV27	.	.	CASAPQGRSPFF	TGTGCCAGCGCCCCCCAGGGGCGGTCGCCTTTCTTT
TRBJ2-1	TRBV10-3	.	.	CAIGQAGAREQFF	TGTGCCATCGGGCAAGCTGGAGCCCGCGAGCAGTTCTTC
TRBJ2-7	TRBV29-1	.	.	CSVQGQLYEQYF	TGCAGCGTTCAGGGGCAGCTGTACGAGCAGTACTTC
TRBJ2-3	TRBV7-9	.	.	CASSLPAVDTQYF	TGTGCCAGCAGCCTCCCGGCGGTAGATACGCAGTATTTT
TRBJ2-7	TRBV4-1	.	TRBD2	CASSPSRGGAYEQYF	TGCGCCAGCAGCCCCTCCCGCGGGGGGGCCTACGAGCAGTACTTC
TRBJ2-7	TRBV5-1	.	TRBD1	CASSPIGTGRYEQYF	TGCGCCAGCAGCCCTATCGGGACAGGGCGCTACGAGCAGTACTTC
TRBJ1-1	TRBV29-1	.	.	CSVVGQMGPEAFF	TGCAGCGTGGTCGGACAGATGGGACCTGAAGCTTTCTTT
TRBJ1-1	TRBV6-5	.	.	CASRDSNTEAFF	TGTGCCAGCAGGGACAGCAACACTGAAGCTTTCTTT
TRBJ2-5	TRBV7-9	.	.	CASSPAQTQETQYF	TGTGCCAGCAGCCCAGCCCAGACGCAAGAGACCCAGTACTTC
TRBJ2-5	TRBV5-6	.	.	CASSPFLETQYF	TGTGCCAGCAGCCCCTTCTTAGAGACCCAGTACTTC
TRBJ2-5	TRBV20-1	once	.	CSASIGETQYF	TGCAGTGCTAGTATTGGAGAGACCCAGTACTTC
TRBJ1-6	TRBV5-4	.	.	CASSQRTPDNSPLHF	TGTGCCAGCAGCCAAAGGACACCCGATAATTCACCCCTCCACTTT
TRBJ1-4	TRBV6-5	once	.	CASSLAGAMEKLFF	TGTGCCAGCAGCCTCGCAGGGGCAATGGAAAAACTGTTTTTT
TRBJ1-5	TRBV19	.	TRBD1	CASKTEGANQPQHF	TGTGCCAGTAAGACAGAGGGGGCGAATCAGCCCCAGCATTTT
TRBJ1-2	TRBV6-5	.	TRBD1	CASSYRGQDYGYTF	TGTGCCAGCAGTTACAGGGGACAGGACTATGGCTACACCTTC
TRBJ2-2	TRBV5-6	.	TRBD1	CASSLYGTGDTGELFF	TGTGCCAGCAGCTTGTATGGGACAGGGGATACCGGGGAGCTGTTTTTT
TRBJ1-4	TRBV6-5	.	.	CASSFGGTNEKLFF	TGTGCCAGCAGTTTTGGGGGGACTAATGAAAAACTGTTTTTT
TRBJ2-7	TRBV5-4	.	.	CASSWALGEQYF	TGTGCCAGCAGCTGGGCCCTCGGCGAGCAGTACTTC
TRBJ2-5	TRBV18	.	.	CASSLTQPETQYF	TGTGCCAGCTCACTTACACAACCAGAGACCCAGTACTTC
TRBJ2-1	TRBV7-8	.	TRBD1	CASIGGQGRYNEQFF	TGTGCCAGCATCGGGGGACAGGGGCGATACAATGAGCAGTTCTTC
TRBJ2-2	TRBV19	.	TRBD2	CASTSGGNTGELFF	TGTGCCAGTACGAGCGGGGGGAACACCGGGGAGCTGTTTTTT
TRBJ1-5	TRBV5-1	.	.	CASSLLGGQPQHF	TGTGCCAGCAGCTTATTGGGAGGGCAGCCCCAGCATTTT
TRBJ1-2	TRBV7-6	few	TRBD1	CASSSTTGASYTF	TGTGCCAGCAGTTCTACGACAGGGGCGAGCTACACCTTC
TRBJ2-7	TRBV7-3	.	TRBD1	CASSPTGEYEQYF	TGTGCCAGCAGCCCGACAGGGGAGTACGAGCAGTACTTC
TRBJ1-2	TRBV14	.	.	CASSQVGGSYGYTF	TGTGCCAGCAGCCAAGTCGGAGGAAGCTATGGCTACACCTTC
TRBJ2-3	TRBV21-1	.	.	CASPRVPKTDTQYF	TGTGCCAGCCCCCGGGTCCCAAAAACAGATACGCAGTATTTT
TRBJ1-4	TRBV19	.	.	CASSIEGEKLFF	TGTGCCAGTAGTATAGAGGGCGAAAAACTGTTTTTT
TRBJ1-4	TRBV5-1	.	TRBD1	CASSLQGKGEKLFF	TGCGCCAGCAGCCTACAGGGGAAGGGGGAAAAACTGTTTTTT
TRBJ1-6	TRBV6-1	.	.	CASSEVTTSPLHF	TGTGCCAGCAGTGAAGTAACAACTTCACCCCTCCACTTT
TRBJ2-2	TRBV6-5	.	.	CASKGALVGELFF	TGTGCCAGCAAAGGGGCCTTAGTCGGGGAGCTGTTTTTT
TRBJ1-2	TRBV28	few	TRBD1	CASSKPGQGAGYTF	TGTGCCAGCAGCAAACCGGGACAGGGGGCTGGCTACACCTTC
TRBJ1-1	TRBV29-1	few	.	CSVGPGITNTEAFF	TGCAGCGTTGGCCCAGGGATTACGAACACTGAAGCTTTCTTT
TRBJ2-7	TRBV7-8	.	.	CASSIVGYEQYF	TGTGCCAGCAGCATAGTAGGCTACGAGCAGTACTTC
TRBJ1-5	TRBV2	once	.	CASSRQRGQPQHF	TGTGCCAGCAGCCGACAACGAGGTCAGCCCCAGCATTTT
TRBJ2-3	TRBV4-2	.	.	CASSPAGDTQYF	TGTGCCAGCAGCCCGGCGGGGGATACGCAGTATTTT
TRBJ2-2	TRBV4-1	.	TRBD2	CASRDRAGINTGELFF	TGCGCCAGCAGGGATCGAGCGGGAATTAACACCGGGGAGCTGTTTTTT
TRBJ2-2	TRBV6-5	.	.	CASSSSPGELFF	TGTGCCAGCAGTTCCTCCCCGGGGGAGCTGTTTTTT
TRBJ1-2	TRBV29-1	.	TRBD1	CSVEDRVGQGSGGYTF	TGCAGCGTTGAAGATCGAGTAGGACAGGGGAGCGGGGGCTACACCTTC
TRBJ2-1	TRBV9	.	TRBD1	CASSSDRDLHNEQFF	TGTGCCAGCAGCTCTGACAGGGATCTCCACAATGAGCAGTTCTTC
TRBJ1-5	TRBV7-2	few	.	CASSLVDSGQPQHF	TGTGCCAGCAGCTTAGTAGATTCGGGTCAGCCCCAGCATTTT
TRBJ2-3	TRBV7-9	.	.	CASSLEGFTDTQYF	TGTGCCAGCAGCCTTGAGGGGTTCACAGATACGCAGTATTTT
TRBJ2-7	TRBV29-1	.	TRBD1	CSVEPTGTGEQYF	TGCAGCGTTGAGCCGACAGGGACGGGCGAGCAGTACTTC